This TCR beta chain was retrieved from a study of human T cells and chemical hapten exposure (dated by TCRdb to the early 2020s). For the study in its entirety: For sensitization, 2% DPC in acetone was applied to an approximately 2 cm by approximately 2 cm area of upper inner arm skin. Patch tests used Finn chambers with 0.01% DPC on the upper back, scored after 6 days by International Contact Dermatitis Research Group standards. In alopecia patients, the study followed how the peripheral blood TCR repertoire changed in vivo over primary and secondary sensitization to diphenylcyclopropenone (DPC), a hapten. The patient cohort, mostly female, included alopecia areata with under or over 50% scalp involvement, alopecia totalis and alopecia universalis. Patients additionally received weekly therapeutic DPC doses to the scalp throughout the approximately 22-week study period. Libraries were combined into a pool for sequencing, and differences in TCR yield between samples came mainly from small differences in library volumes within the pool. Twenty-nine alopecia patients provided blood for TCR sequencing at one to four time points (pre-sensitization, 2, 6 and 24 weeks). Blood samples were taken from patients before sensitization (week 0) and then at 2, 6 and about 24 weeks after DPC sensitization.

This clonotype has at least ten counts. This clone's antigen is unknown. Base qualities were left out, and no much larger clone turns up one base away. The method was RACE. The data were produced on a NextSeq 500. During library preparation, unique molecular identifiers were attached to individual cDNA molecules so that TCRs could be counted quantitatively and reproducibly. Both TCR alpha and TCR beta chains were sequenced from each blood RNA sample. On the study's bioinformatics: The median number of TCRs per sample was 90,000 to 100,000, ranging from about 23,224 to 750,000. The Decombinator software suite was used to annotate V, J and CDR3 in the TCR reads. For PS versus PT1 abundance plots, all samples were subsampled to the same number of TCRs (28,000). TCRs were defined as expanded if absent before sensitization and observed at least eight times at the 2-week time point. TCRdb reanalyzed the raw reads on its own, using fastp at Q25 for trimming and MiXCR for clone calling, and kept in-frame beta chains. Each record represents a unique CDR3 protein, reported with the most common genes and DNA among its rows. The V and J calls reflect TCRdb's pipeline rather than the authors' work. This sample holds around 120,000 distinct CDR3 sequences; 8% to 13% were observed only once. The top ten hold under 4.5% of the sample.

From the cysteine up to the phenylalanine, the CDR3 has a length of 17 residues. This entry keeps only the CDR3 DNA: 51 bases, framed from base 1. Looking up the germline V gene yields CDR1 SGHTA and CDR2 FQGNSA. V and J are trimmed by 8 bases and 10 bases, and the gene matches miss 18 bases of the junction. The paper's findings and limits, for the study overall: After repeated subsampling, the strength of the expansion versus patch-test correlation and the threshold at which it became significant changed. Significantly more large CDR3 similarity clusters were formed by expanded TCRs than by pre-sensitization or healthy control sets, consistent with antigen-driven responses. The number of TCRs above 1 in 1000 frequency did not change with DPC sensitization; there was no evidence of global repertoire structure alterations. All patients had alopecia, a presumed autoimmune disease, so their immune response might differ from that of healthy individuals. The number of PT1 expanded TCRs positively correlated with patch test score, significant at thresholds 8, 16 and 32 but not 4.

The time point label here, explained by the study, means: patch test 1, 2 weeks after DPC sensitization. The treatment or condition tag for this specimen amounts to: therapeutic diphenylcyclopropenone sensitization with weekly scalp DPC. Blood at each patch-test visit was drawn before the patch test was applied. To be eligible, patients had to be aged 18 to 70, diagnosed with alopecia and judged suitable for DPC therapy, while pregnant patients were excluded. Total RNA was isolated from unfractionated whole blood collected in Tempus Blood RNA tubes. This receptor was obtained from a woman between 35 and 50 years old with alopecia areata. Some clones in this sample may be carry-over from other donors' samples. The chain was built from TRBV7-2 and TRBJ1-6, with 9 junctional bases fitting TRBD1. The source material was whole blood, sampled in connection with sensitization to the hapten diphenylcyclopropenone (DPC). The bases are TGTGCCAGCCGGCCGGGACAGGGCCTCGCAGGGGGATCACCCCTCCACTTT. It is translated as CASRPGQGLAGGSPLHF.